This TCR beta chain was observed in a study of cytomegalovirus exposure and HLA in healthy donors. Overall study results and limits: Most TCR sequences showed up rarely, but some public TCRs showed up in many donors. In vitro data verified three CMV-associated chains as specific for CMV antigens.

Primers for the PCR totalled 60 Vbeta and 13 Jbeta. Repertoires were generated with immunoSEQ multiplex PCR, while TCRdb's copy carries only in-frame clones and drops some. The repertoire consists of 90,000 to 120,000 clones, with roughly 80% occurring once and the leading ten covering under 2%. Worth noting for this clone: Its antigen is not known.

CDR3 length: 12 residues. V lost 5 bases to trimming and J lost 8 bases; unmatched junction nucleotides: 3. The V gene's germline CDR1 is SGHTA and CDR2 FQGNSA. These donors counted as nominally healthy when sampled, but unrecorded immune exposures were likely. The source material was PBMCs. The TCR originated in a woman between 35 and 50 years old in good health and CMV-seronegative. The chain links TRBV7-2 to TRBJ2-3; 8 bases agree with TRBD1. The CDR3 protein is CASSATGGTQYF. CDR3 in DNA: TGTGCCAGCAGCGCAACAGGGGGTACGCAGTATTTT.